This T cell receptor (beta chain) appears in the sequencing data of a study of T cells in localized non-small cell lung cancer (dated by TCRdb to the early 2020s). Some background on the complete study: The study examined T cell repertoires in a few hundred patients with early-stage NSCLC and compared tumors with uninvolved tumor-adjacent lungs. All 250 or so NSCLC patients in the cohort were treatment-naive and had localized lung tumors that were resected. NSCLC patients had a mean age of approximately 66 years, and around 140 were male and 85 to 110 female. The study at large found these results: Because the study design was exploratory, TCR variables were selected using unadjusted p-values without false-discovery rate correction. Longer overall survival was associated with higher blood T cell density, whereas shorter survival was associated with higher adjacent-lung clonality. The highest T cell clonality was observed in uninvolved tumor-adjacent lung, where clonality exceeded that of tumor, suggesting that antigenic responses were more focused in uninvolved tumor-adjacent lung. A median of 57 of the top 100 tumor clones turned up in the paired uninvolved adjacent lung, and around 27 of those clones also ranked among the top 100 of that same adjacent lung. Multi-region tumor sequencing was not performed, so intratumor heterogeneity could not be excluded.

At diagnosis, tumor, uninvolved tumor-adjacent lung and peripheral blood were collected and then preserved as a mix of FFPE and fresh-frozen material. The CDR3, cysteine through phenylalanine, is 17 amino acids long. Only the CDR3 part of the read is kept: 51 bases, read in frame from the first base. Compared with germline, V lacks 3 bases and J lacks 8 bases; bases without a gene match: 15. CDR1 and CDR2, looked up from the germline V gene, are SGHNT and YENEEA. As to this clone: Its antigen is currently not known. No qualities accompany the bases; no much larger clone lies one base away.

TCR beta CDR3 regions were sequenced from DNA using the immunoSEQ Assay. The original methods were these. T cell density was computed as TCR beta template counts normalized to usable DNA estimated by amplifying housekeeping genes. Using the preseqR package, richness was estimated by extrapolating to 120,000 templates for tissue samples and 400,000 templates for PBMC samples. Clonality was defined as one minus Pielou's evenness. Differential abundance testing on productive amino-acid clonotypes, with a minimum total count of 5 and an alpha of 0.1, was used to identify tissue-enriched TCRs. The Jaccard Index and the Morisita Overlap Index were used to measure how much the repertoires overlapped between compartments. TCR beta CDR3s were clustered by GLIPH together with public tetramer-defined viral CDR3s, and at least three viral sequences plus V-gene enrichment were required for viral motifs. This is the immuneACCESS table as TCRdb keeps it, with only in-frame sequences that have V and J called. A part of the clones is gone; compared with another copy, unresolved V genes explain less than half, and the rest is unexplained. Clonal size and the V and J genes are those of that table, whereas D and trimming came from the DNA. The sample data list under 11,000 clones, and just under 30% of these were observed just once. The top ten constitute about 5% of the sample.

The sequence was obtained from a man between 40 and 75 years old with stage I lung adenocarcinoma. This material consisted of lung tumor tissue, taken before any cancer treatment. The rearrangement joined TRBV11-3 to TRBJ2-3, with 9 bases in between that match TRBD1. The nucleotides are TGTGCCAGCAGCTTGAGTTGGGGACAGGGCGCCTCAGGTACGCAGTATTTT. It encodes CASSLSWGQGASGTQYF.